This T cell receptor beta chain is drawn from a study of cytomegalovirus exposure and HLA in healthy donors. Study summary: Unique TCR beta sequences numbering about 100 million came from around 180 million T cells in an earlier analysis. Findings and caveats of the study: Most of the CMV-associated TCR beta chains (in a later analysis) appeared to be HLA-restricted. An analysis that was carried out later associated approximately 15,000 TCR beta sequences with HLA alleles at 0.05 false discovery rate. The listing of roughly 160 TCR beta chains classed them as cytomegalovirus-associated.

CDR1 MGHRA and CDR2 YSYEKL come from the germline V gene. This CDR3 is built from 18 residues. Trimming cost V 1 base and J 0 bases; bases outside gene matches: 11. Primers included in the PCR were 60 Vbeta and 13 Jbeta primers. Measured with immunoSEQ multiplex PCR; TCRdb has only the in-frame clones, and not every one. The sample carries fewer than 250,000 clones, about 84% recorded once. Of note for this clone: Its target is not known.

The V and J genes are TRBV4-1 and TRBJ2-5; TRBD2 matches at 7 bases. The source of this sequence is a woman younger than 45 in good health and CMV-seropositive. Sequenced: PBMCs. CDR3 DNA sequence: TGCGCCAGCAGCCAAGGCTTAACTAGCGCGGGTGACCAAGAGACCCAGTACTTC. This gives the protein CASSQGLTSAGDQETQYF.